One sample yielded the 10 T cell receptor beta chains listed below, sequenced in a study of cytomegalovirus exposure and HLA in healthy donors. The PCR used 60 Vbeta and 13 Jbeta primers. Produced via immunoSEQ multiplex PCR; TCRdb's table is partial and in-frame only. The sample consists of roughly 190,000 clones, 65% to 85% of them appearing once. The sample taken for sequencing was PBMCs. The receptor source for this set is a man in his fifties in good health and CMV-seronegative.

This chain links TRBV27 with TRBJ1-2; maybe TRBD1 (5 bases). With 5 bases removed from V and 7 bases from J, the gap between germline ends came to 26 bases. Germline lookup yields CDR1 MNHEY and CDR2 SMNVEV (reference sequence). This CDR3 region has 17 residues. CDR3 loop: CASSMRNPALGRGGYTF. The DNA of the CDR3 is TGTGCCAGCAGTATGAGGAACCCAGCTTTGGGTAGGGGTGGCTACACCTTC.

The V and J genes are TRBV5-1 and TRBJ1-4, with 10 positions matching TRBD1. The CDR3 runs to 14 residues. The V gene end was trimmed by 6 bases and the J gene end by 5 bases; junction bases not matched to a gene: 4. CDR1 and CDR2 (germline): SGHRS, YFSETQ. The CDR3 region has the DNA TGCGCCAGCACCCAGACAGGGGGCAATGAAAAACTGTTTTTT. Translation: CASTQTGGNEKLFF.

This clone was counted once. This rearrangement joins TRBV5-5 to TRBJ1-6; D perhaps matches TRBD1 (6 bases). The CDR3 extends over 14 amino acids. Looked up from germline, CDR1 is SGHKS and CDR2 is YYEKEE (reference sequence). The V end lost 6 bases, the J end lost 10 bases, and 17 bases lay between the germline ends. The CDR3, as DNA: TGTGCCAGCACCCTAGGGGGGGCCTGGTCACCCCTCCACTTT. This sequence encodes CASTLGGAWSPLHF.

The chain links TRBV2 to TRBJ2-1; D unresolved. The germline gives CDR1 SNHLY, CDR2 FYNNEI. The V gene lost 10 bases and the J gene lost 3 bases, with 19 bases spanning the gap. The CDR3 totals 15 residues. DNA for the CDR3: TGTGCCACCGTTGTCCCCCGCGAAATCTACAATGAGCAGTTCTTC. Amino acid sequence: CATVVPREIYNEQFF.

V usage is TRBV5-6 and J usage is TRBJ2-5; D may be TRBD1 (6 bases). This CDR3 has 15 residues. Trimming left V 2 bases short and J 5 bases short, with 16 bases between. Germline loops: CDR1 SGHDT, CDR2 YYEEEE. DNA of the CDR3: TGTGCCAGCAGCTTCAAGTCTGGGGGCCGGGAGACCCAGTACTTC. As protein: CASSFKSGGRETQYF. The variable domain in full, completed from reference TRBV5-6 and TRBJ2-5, reads DAGVTQSPTHLIKTRGQQVTLRCSPKSGHDTVSWYQQALGQGPQFIFQYYEEEERQRGNFPDRFSGHQFPNYSSELNVNALLLGDSALYLCASSFKSGGRETQYFGPGTRLLVL.

The chain is built from TRBV7-8 and TRBJ2-3, with 9 positions matching TRBD1. V shed 5 bases and J 4 bases; nucleotides not matched to a gene: 10. CDR3 length: 16 amino acids. The germline gives CDR1 SGHVS, CDR2 FQNEAQ. CDR3 in amino acids: CASSLLGTGIPDTQYF. For the CDR3, the DNA is TGTGCCAGCAGCCTACTTGGGACAGGGATTCCAGATACGCAGTATTTT.

The chain recombines TRBV6-5 with TRBJ1-4, with 8 bases lining up with TRBD1. Trimming removed 0 bases from V and 8 bases from J; junction bases left unmatched: 8. The CDR3 length is 16 residues. CDR1 MNHEY and CDR2 SVGAGI come from the germline V gene. DNA for the CDR3: TGTGCCAGCAGTTACTCGACCGGGACAGGATCAGAAAAACTGTTTTTT. It yields the protein CASSYSTGTGSEKLFF.

The J gene is TRBJ2-1, the V gene TRBV6-5, with 7 bases fitting TRBD2. Germline values: CDR1 MNHEY, CDR2 SVGAGI. V gave up 7 bases and J gave up 5 bases; unmatched junction bases: 8. The CDR3 length is 14 residues. Here the CDR3 DNA reads TGTGCCAGCATTAACCCGGGGGGTAACAATGAGCAGTTCTTC. Amino acid sequence: CASINPGGNNEQFF.

This clone was picked up one time. V usage is TRBV7-2 and J usage is TRBJ1-2; D perhaps matches TRBD1 (5 bases). The germline V and J ends were trimmed by 4 bases and 8 bases, with 20 bases remaining between them. The V gene's germline CDR1 is SGHTA and CDR2 FQGNSA. This CDR3 is built from 15 residues. The CDR3 coding sequence is TGTGCCAGCAGCTCCTCCTTGGGGGGGGGTAGAGGCTACACCTTC. Its translation: CASSSSLGGGRGYTF.

The J gene is TRBJ2-7, the V gene TRBV4-1, with 7 bases matching TRBD1. The CDR3 covers 16 residues. Germline V gene data show CDR1 as MGHRA and CDR2 as YSYEKL. J was trimmed by 0 bases and V by 4 bases; bases with no gene match: 9. The CDR3 region is CASSRIRQGGSYEQYF. In DNA, the CDR3 is TGCGCCAGCAGCCGGATCAGACAGGGCGGCTCCTACGAGCAGTACTTC.